This record concerns one TCR beta chain sequence. Its antigen is unidentified. The sample is drawn from a study of beta chain features in type 1 diabetes. Study outcomes and limitations: An over-representation of cells with high TCR expression could result from cDNA sequencing. There was no resolution here of whether HLA type influences TCRB rearrangement. The study found moderately but significantly shorter TCRB CDR3s in all four CD4+ subsets of Type 1 diabetes patients.

The CDR3 covers 14 residues. V gave up 2 bases and J gave up 7 bases, with 12 bases separating them. From germline, CDR1 is SGHKS and CDR2 YYEKEE (reference sequence). The sequenced template was cDNA made from the entire isolated RNA. Assay used: immunoSEQ multiplex PCR; TCRdb lists only in-frame clones, some missing. The sample yields 100,000 to 150,000 clones, roughly 10% seen once. V gene TRBV5-5 combines with J gene TRBJ2-2; a possible D gene is TRBD2 (5 bases). The clonotype comes from a man younger than 40 with type 1 diabetes. Sequenced input: central memory CD4+ T cells from blood. The CDR3 DNA sequence: TGTGCCAGCAGCTTAACCCGGGGTCACGGGGAGCTGTTTTTT. Translating gives CASSLTRGHGELFF. The entire variable domain, with the rest obtained from reference TRBV5-5 and TRBJ2-2, is as follows: DAGVTQSPTHLIKTRGQQVTLRCSPISGHKSVSWYQQVLGQGPQFIFQYYEKEERGRGNFPDRFSARQFPNYSSELNVNALLLGDSALYLCASSLTRGHGELFFGEGSRLTVL.